This T cell receptor beta chain was sequenced in a study of graft-versus-host responses after intestinal transplantation. Study at large: All of the recipients had induction that used anti-thymocyte globulin, then tacrolimus and steroids for approximately 3 years.

The assay was immunoSEQ multiplex PCR, and TCRdb's table has in-frame clones only and misses some. The table records about 85,000 clones, 75% to 95% of them present only once. With respect to this clone: The target antigen is unknown.

CDR3 length: 13 residues. Trimming took 2 bases from V and 12 from J, leaving 14 bases between them. From germline, CDR1 is MGHRA and CDR2 YSYEKL. The sample consisted of unstimulated CD8+ T cells sorted from spleen or lymph node cells, taken before transplant. The rearrangement links TRBV4-1 to TRBJ1-5; the D is unclear. The sequence was collected from a human donor who was the organ donor for an intestinal transplant. The CDR3 DNA follows: TGCGCCAGCAGCCAATGGCCCGGAGAAGTCCAGCATTTT. Translated, it gives CASSQWPGEVQHF.